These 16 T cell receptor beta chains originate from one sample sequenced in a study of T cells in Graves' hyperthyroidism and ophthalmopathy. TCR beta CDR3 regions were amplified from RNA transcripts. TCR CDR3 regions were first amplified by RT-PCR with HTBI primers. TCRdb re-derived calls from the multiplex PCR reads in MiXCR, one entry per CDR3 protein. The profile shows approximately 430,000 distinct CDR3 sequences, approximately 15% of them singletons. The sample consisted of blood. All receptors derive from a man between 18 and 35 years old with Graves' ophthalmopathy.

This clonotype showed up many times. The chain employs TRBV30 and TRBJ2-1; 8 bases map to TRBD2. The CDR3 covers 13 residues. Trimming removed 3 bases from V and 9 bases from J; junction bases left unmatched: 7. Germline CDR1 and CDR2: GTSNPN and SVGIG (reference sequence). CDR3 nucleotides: TGTGCCTGGAGCCCCCCAGCGGGGGTTGAGCAGTTCTTC. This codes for CAWSPPAGVEQFF.

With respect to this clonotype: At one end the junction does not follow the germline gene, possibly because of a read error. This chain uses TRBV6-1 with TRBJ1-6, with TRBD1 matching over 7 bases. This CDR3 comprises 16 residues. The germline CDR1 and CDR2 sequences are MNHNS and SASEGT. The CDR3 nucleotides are TGTGCCAGCAGAGAAGGGGGCTTGTCCTATAATTCACCCCTCCACTTT. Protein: CASREGGLSYNSPLHF.

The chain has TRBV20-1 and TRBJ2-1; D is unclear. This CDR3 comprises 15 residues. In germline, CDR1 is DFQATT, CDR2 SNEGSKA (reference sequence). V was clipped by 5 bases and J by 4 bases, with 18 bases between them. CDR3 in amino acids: CSAPRPIDGYNEQFF. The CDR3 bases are TGCAGTGCTCCCAGGCCAATTGATGGATACAATGAGCAGTTCTTC.

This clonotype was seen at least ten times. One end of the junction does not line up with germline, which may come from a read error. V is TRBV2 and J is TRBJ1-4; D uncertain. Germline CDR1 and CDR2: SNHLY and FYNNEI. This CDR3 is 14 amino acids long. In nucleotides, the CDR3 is TGTGCCAGCAGTGATCGGGCAACAAATGAAAAACTGTTTTTT. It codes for CASSDRATNEKLFF.

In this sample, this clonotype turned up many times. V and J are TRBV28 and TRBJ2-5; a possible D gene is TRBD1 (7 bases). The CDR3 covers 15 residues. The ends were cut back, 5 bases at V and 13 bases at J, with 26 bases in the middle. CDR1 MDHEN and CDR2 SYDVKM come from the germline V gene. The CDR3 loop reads CASSIWRDSPRDRYF. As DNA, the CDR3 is TGTGCCAGCAGTATTTGGCGGGACAGCCCTAGAGATCGGTACTTC. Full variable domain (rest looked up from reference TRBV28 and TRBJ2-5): DVKVTQSSRYLVKRTGEKVFLECVQDMDHENMFWYRQDPGLGLRLIYFSYDVKMKEKGDIPEGYSVSREKKERFSLILESASTNQTSMYLCASSIWRDSPRDRYFGPGTRLLVL.

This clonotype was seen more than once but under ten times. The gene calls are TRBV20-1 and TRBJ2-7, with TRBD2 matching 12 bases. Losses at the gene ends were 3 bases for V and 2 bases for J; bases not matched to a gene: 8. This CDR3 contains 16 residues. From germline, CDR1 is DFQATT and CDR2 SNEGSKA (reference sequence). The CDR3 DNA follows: TGCAGTGCTAGGCAACTAGCGGGGGGCATACCCTACGAGCAGTACTTC. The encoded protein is CSARQLAGGIPYEQYF.

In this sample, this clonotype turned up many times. CDR3 sequence: CSARTGTVRTDTQYF. The CDR3 DNA is TGCAGTGCTAGAACTGGGACAGTGCGCACAGATACGCAGTATTTT. This chain joins TRBV20-1 and TRBJ2-3; TRBD1 agrees at 7 bases. In germline, CDR1 is DFQATT, CDR2 SNEGSKA (reference sequence). With V trimmed by 2 bases and J by 1 base, 6 bases remained unmatched. The CDR3 consists of 15 residues.

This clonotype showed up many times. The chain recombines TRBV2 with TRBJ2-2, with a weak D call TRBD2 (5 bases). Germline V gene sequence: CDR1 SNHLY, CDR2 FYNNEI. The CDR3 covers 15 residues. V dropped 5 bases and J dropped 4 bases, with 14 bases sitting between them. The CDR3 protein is CASSFQQGGTGELFF. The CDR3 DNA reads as TGTGCCAGCAGTTTCCAGCAAGGAGGCACCGGGGAGCTGTTTTTT.

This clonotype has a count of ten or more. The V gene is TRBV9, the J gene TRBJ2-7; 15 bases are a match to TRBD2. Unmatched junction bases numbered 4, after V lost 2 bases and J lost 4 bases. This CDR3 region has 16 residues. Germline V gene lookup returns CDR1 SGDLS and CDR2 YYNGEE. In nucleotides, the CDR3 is TGTGCCAGCAGCGTCCTCGGGACTAGCGGGAGGTACGAGCAGTACTTC. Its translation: CASSVLGTSGRYEQYF.

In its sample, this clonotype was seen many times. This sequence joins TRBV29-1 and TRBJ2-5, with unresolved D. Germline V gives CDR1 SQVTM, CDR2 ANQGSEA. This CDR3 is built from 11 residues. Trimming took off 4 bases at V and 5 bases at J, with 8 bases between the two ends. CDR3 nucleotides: TGCAGCGTTGTGGTTGGGGAGACCCAGTACTTC. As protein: CSVVVGETQYF.

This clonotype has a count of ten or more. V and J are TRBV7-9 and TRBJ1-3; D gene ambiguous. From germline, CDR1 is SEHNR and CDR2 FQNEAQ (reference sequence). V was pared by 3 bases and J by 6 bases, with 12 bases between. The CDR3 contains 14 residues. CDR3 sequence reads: CASSLRVLENTIYF. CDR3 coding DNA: TGTGCCAGCAGCTTGAGAGTACTCGAAAACACCATATATTTT.

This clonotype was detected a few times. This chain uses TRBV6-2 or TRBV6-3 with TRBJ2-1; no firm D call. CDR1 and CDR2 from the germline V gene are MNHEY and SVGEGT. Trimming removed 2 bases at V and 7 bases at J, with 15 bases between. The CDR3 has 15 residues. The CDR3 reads CASSYRETAINEQFF. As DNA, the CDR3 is TGTGCCAGCAGTTACCGAGAGACGGCGATAAATGAGCAGTTCTTC.

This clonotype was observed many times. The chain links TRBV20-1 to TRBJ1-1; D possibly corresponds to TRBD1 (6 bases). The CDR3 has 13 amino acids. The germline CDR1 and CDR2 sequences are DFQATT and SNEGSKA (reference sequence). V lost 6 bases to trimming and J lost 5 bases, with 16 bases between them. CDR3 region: CSAPDSQGTEAFF. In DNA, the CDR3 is TGCAGTGCCCCGGACAGTCAGGGGACTGAAGCTTTCTTT.

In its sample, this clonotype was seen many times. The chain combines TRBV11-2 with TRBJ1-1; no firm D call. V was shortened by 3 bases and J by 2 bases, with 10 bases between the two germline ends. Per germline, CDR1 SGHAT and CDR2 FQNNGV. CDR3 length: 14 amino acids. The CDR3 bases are TGTGCCAGCAGCTTTGGGATGAGTAACACTGAAGCTTTCTTT. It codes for CASSFGMSNTEAFF.

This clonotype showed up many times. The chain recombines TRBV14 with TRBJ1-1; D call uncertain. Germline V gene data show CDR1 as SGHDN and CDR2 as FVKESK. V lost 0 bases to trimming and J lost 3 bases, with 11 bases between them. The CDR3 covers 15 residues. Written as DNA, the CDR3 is TGTGCCAGCAGCCAAGAGCACCGCGGAGACACTGAAGCTTTCTTT. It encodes CASSQEHRGDTEAFF.

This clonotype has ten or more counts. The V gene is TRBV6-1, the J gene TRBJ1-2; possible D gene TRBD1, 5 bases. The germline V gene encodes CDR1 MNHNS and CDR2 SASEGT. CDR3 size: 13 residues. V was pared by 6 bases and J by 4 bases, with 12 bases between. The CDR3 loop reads CASSPRDGYGYTF. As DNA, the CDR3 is TGTGCCAGCAGCCCGCGGGACGGCTATGGCTACACCTTC.